This T cell receptor beta chain derives from a study of blood T cell repertoires in COVID-19. Whole-study context: Acute and convalescent COVID-19 specimens originated in the United States, Italy and Spain.

V trimming: 7 bases; J trimming: 11 bases; junction bases outside the gene matches: 13. The CDR3 length is 14 residues. Germline V lookup: CDR1 MNHEY, CDR2 SVGAGI. Original data processing: Amplified reference gene primers provided the basis for estimating nucleated cell counts. Produced via immunoSEQ multiplex PCR; TCRdb's table is partial and in-frame only. Clone size and the V and J calls come from that table; the DNA yielded D and trimming. The top ten clones hold roughly 5% of a sample with approximately 150,000 clones, around 85% of them seen once. Across about two dozen US areas, participants ranged in age from 18 to 89 years. Researchers sorted participants into cohorts using their self-reported clinical history.

This TCR was sampled from a woman aged 40 to 50 with acute COVID-19. The sample comprised PBMCs or T cells enriched from blood (not recorded which). The chain recombines TRBV6-5 with TRBJ1-4, with 7 bases fitting TRBD1. For the CDR3, the DNA is TGTGCCAGCACCGCACCGGTACCGGGACAGAAACTGTTTTTT. Its translation is CASTAPVPGQKLFF.